A selection of T cell receptor beta chains follows, all from one sample in a study of blood T cell repertoires in COVID-19. Produced via immunoSEQ multiplex PCR; TCRdb's table is partial and in-frame only. Here the sample spans about 140,000 clones, approximately 86% being singletons. The sequenced sample was peripheral blood. These receptors were taken from a man aged 65 to 79 with acute or convalescent COVID-19. Each CDR3 is given with its conserved first and last residue. A D gene is named only where the DNA matches it firmly.

-	TRBJ1-2	TRBV27	TGTGCCAGCAGTTTAAGAGGAGGAATAGGCAACTATGGCTACACCTTC	CASSLRGGIGNYGYTF
TRBD2	TRBJ2-2	TRBV7-2	TGTGCCAGCAGCTGGATAGCGGGGGCCACCGGGGAGCTGTTTTTT	CASSWIAGATGELFF
-	TRBJ2-2	TRBV6-4	TGTGCCAGCAGTGGCTTTGAGGCCGGGGAGCTGTTTTTT	CASSGFEAGELFF
TRBD1	TRBJ2-7	TRBV5-6	TGTGCCAGCAGCAAAAACCCGGGACAGGGATCCTACGAGCAGTACTTC	CASSKNPGQGSYEQYF
TRBD1	TRBJ2-5	TRBV25-1	TGTGCCAGCAGTGAAACCGGGACAGGGCAAGAGACCCAGTACTTC	CASSETGTGQETQYF
-	TRBJ2-7	TRBV1	TGCACCAGCAGCGCTCGGACTAGCGGGGACAGCTCCTACGAGCAGTACTTC	CTSSARTSGDSSYEQYF
-	TRBJ1-5	TRBV19	TGTGCCAGTAGTATAAGTCAGGCGAATCAGCCCCAGCATTTT	CASSISQANQPQHF
-	TRBJ2-7	TRBV28	TGTGCCAGCAGTTCTTATAGCCCGCGGGGCGTGGGGGGTGGCCACGAGCAGTACTTC	CASSSYSPRGVGGGHEQYF
-	TRBJ1-2	TRBV11-2	TGTGCCAGCAGCCTCGAAGGGGTACGTGGCTACACCTTC	CASSLEGVRGYTF
TRBD1	TRBJ2-1	TRBV5-1	TGCGCCAGCAGCTCGGGACAGTCATACAATGAGCAGTTCTTC	CASSSGQSYNEQFF
TRBD1	TRBJ2-5	TRBV7-2	TGTGCCAGCAGCTTAGGATGGACAGGGAAAGAGACCCAGTACTTC	CASSLGWTGKETQYF
TRBD2	TRBJ2-3	TRBV5-1	TGCGCCAGCAGCTTGATAGGGACTAGAGATGGTACGCAGTATTTT	CASSLIGTRDGTQYF
TRBD2	TRBJ2-7	TRBV27	TGTGCCAGCAGTTTAGGGGCGGGAGAGTTCGTCGGGCAGTACTTC	CASSLGAGEFVGQYF
-	TRBJ2-2	TRBV5-4	TGTGCCAGCAGCCAACAGAACACCGGGGAGCTGTTTTTT	CASSQQNTGELFF
TRBD1	TRBJ2-7	TRBV2	TGTGCCAGCACCAGGGACAGCGGCTACGAGCAGTACTTC	CASTRDSGYEQYF
TRBD1	TRBJ2-2	TRBV9	TGTGCCAGCAGCACGGGACAGGGGGTGGTCGGGGAGCTGTTTTTT	CASSTGQGVVGELFF
TRBD1	TRBJ2-7	TRBV7-9	TGTGCCAGCAGCCACCCTACAGGGGTCTCCTACGAGCAGTACTTC	CASSHPTGVSYEQYF